This TCR beta chain was recovered during a study of blood T cell repertoires in COVID-19 (dated by TCRdb to 2020 to 2022). For context, the study as a whole: Collaborator samples came from the United States, Italy and Spain and covered acute and convalescent phases of COVID-19. The prospective study material was composed of cDNA or gDNA derived from T cells, B-cell-depleted T cells, or PBMCs. Subjects who had been exposed to COVID-19, were actively infected with it, or had recovered from it provided the deeply sampled blood TCRbeta repertoires that made up the dataset. Where available, HLA class I and class II types were taken from metadata supplied by the sample provider and were not determined by assay-based typing. A freely available public database, intended as a resource for researchers studying the immune response to SARS-CoV-2, is where the repertoires were released. Samples were obtained from the ongoing ImmuneRACE study (first 160 participants) and from approximately 1,200 subjects provided by 6 global collaborators. Sample metadata almost always included a de-identified subject ID, COVID-19 status, age in years and sex. Study-level results and caveats: Clinical and demographic metadata were provided uncurated, with the amount varying by source and participant.

Turning to this clone: Its antigen is currently not known. Qualities for individual bases were not recorded, and no much larger clone is one base off.

Samples from volunteer blood donors who had recovered from COVID-19 were contributed by a second Seattle source. Whole blood was collected in K2EDTA tubes by collaborating institutions according to the institutions' own protocols. Collaborator samples were shipped for TCRbeta analysis as frozen whole blood, isolated PBMCs, or DNA extracted from either sample type. V ends up 2 bases short and J 9 bases short, with an unmatched junction base count of 7. CDR3 length: 14 amino acids, cysteine to phenylalanine. This entry keeps only the CDR3 DNA: 42 bases, framed from base 1. CDR1 is given as MNHNS and CDR2 as SASEGT, both from the germline V gene. TCRbeta CDR3 regions were amplified from genomic DNA by means of the immunoSEQ Assay, a bias-controlled multiplex PCR. Turning to the authors' computational methods: The number of nucleated cells in each sample was estimated by amplification of reference gene primers within the assay. Sequence reads were collapsed and filtered to measure the absolute abundance of every unique TCRbeta CDR3 rearrangement. For each sample, productive Simpson clonality was calculated by taking the square root of Simpson's diversity index across productive rearrangements. TCRdb stores this immuneACCESS table with in-frame sequences only. Part of the clones is absent; in the studies checked, under half of the shortfall reflects unresolved V genes, and no reason is known for the rest. V, J and clone size derive from that table, while D and trimming were established from the DNA sequence. This sample lists 300,000 to 400,000 clones; 90% to 95% were detected once. Roughly 3.5% of the sample is held by the ten biggest clonotypes.

The sequence was collected from a woman between 18 and 30 years old who had recovered from COVID-19. The chain couples TRBV6-1 to TRBJ2-1; TRBD2 lines up with 7 middle nucleotides. The sequenced sample was peripheral blood. The CDR3 protein sequence reads: CASSEYSGLGEQFF. The DNA reads as follows: TGTGCCAGCAGTGAATATTCCGGACTAGGTGAGCAGTTCTTC.